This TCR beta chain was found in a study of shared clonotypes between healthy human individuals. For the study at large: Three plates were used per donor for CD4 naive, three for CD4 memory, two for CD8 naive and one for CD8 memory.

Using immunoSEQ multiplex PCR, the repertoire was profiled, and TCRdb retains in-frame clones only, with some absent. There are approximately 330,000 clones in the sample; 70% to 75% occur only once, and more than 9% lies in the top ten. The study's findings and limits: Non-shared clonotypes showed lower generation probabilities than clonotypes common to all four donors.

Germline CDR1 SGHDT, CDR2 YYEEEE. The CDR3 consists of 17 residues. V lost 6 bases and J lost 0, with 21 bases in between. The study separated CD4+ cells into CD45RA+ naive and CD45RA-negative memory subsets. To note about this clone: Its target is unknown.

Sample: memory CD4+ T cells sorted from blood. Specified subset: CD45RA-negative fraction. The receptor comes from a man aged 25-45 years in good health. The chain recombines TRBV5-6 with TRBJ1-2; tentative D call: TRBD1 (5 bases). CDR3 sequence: CASKKGFSSSTNYGYTF. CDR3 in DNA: TGTGCCAGCAAGAAGGGGTTTTCCAGTTCGACTAACTATGGCTACACCTTC.